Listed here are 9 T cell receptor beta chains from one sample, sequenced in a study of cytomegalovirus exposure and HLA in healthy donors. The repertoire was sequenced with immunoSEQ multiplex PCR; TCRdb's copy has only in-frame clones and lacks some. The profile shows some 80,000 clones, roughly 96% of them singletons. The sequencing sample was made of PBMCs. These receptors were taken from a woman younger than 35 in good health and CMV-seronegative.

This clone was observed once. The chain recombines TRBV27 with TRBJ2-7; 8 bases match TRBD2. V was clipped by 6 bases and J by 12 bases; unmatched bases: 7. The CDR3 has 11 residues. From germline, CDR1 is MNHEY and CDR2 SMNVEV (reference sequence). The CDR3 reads CASRSGSLGYF. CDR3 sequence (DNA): TGTGCCAGCAGAAGCGGGAGCCTTGGGTACTTC.

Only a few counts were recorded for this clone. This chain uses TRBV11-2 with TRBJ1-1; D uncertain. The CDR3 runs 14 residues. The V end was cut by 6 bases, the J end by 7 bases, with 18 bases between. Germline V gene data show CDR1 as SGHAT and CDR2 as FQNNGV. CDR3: CASSPSQLGLEAFF. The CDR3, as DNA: TGTGCCAGCAGTCCCTCCCAACTAGGTCTTGAAGCTTTCTTT.

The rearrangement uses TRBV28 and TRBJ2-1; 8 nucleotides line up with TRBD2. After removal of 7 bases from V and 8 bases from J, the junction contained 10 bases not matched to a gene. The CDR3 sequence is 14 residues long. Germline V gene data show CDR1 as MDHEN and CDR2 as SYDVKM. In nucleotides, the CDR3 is TGTGCCAGCACCCCCGGGAGGGCCGTCGATGAGCAGTTCTTC. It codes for CASTPGRAVDEQFF.

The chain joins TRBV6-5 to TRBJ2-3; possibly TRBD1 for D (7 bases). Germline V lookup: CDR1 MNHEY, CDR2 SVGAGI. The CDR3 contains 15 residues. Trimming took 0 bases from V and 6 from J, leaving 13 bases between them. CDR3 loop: CASSYSPAGGDTQYF. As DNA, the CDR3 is TGTGCCAGCAGTTACTCCCCCGCAGGGGGGGATACGCAGTATTTT.

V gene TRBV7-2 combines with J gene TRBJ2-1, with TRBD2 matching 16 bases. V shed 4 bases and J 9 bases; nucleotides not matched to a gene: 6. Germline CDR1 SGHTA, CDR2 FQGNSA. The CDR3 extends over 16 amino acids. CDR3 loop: CASSSLGTSGRAEQFF. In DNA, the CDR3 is TGTGCCAGCAGCTCACTAGGGACTAGCGGGAGGGCTGAGCAGTTCTTC.

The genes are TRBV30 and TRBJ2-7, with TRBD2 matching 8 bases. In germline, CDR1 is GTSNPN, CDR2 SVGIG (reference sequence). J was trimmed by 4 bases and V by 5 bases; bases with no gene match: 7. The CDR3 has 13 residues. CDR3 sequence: CAWAGLVYYEQYF. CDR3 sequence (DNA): TGTGCCTGGGCGGGACTAGTCTATTACGAGCAGTACTTC.

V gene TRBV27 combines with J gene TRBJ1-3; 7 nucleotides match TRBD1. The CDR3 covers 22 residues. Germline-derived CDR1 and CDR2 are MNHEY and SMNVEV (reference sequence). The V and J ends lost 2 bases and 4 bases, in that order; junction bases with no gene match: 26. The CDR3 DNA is TGTGCCAGCAGTTTAAAACCCCTCCGGGGGTCCCTACAGGGGAGGCCCGGAAACACCATATATTTT. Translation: CASSLKPLRGSLQGRPGNTIYF.

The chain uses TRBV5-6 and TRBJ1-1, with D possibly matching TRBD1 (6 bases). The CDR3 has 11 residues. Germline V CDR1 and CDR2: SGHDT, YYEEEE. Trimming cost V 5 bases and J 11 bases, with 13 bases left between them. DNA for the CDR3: TGTGCCAGCAGTTCTCAGGGGAGCGCTTTCTTT. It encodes CASSSQGSAFF.

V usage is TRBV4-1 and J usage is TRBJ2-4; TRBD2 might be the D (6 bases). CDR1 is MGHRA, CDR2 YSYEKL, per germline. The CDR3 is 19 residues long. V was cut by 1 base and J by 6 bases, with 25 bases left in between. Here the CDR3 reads CASSQGVGLGERASNIQYF. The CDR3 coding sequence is TGCGCCAGCAGCCAAGGCGTCGGACTTGGAGAGCGGGCGTCAAACATTCAGTACTTC.